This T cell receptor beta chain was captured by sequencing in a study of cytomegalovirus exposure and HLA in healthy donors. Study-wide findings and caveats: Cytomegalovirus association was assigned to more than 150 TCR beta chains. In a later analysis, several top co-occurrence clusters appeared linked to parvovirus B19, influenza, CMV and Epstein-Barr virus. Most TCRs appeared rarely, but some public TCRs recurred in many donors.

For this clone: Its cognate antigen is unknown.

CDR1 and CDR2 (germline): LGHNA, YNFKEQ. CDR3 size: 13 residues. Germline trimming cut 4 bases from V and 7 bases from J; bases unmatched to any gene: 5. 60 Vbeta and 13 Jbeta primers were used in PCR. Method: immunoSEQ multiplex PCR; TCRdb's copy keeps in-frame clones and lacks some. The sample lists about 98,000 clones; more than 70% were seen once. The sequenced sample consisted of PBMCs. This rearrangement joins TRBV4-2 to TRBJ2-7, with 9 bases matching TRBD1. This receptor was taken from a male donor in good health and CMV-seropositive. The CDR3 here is CASSRDREGEQYF. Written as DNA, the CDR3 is TGTGCCAGCAGCCGGGACAGGGAAGGGGAGCAGTACTTC.